These T cell receptor beta chains were read from a single sample in a study of molecular identifiers for immune sequencing clone quantification. TCRdb reanalysed the PCR reads using MiXCR and keeps one entry per CDR3 protein. Altogether about 510,000 distinct CDR3 sequences are present, 25% being singletons, with the ten largest covering around 0.79%. The specimen was naive CD8+ T cells from blood, with Jurkat cell RNA spiked in. The receptors were sampled from a human donor in good health. Some libraries in this study had Jurkat cell RNA spiked in. CDR3s leave out the opening cysteine and the closing phenylalanine or tryptophan. Not all rows give a size; the values are once, few, many and, for expanded clones, a class.

j_gene: TRBJ1-1
abundance: many
v_gene: TRBV29-1
CDR3aa: SVDVGVRNTEAF

j_gene: TRBJ1-1
abundance: medium-sized
v_gene: TRBV14
CDR3aa: ASSQAGALNTEAF

j_gene: TRBJ2-3
abundance: many
v_gene: TRBV29-1
CDR3aa: SVKRQGESDTQY

j_gene: TRBJ2-7
abundance: NA
v_gene: TRBV14
CDR3aa: ASSQEEGFYYELY

j_gene: TRBJ1-5
abundance: NA
v_gene: TRBV6-1
CDR3aa: ASSASSHSNQPQH

j_gene: TRBJ2-3
abundance: NA
v_gene: TRBV18
CDR3aa: ASSPESPTHGGPDTQY

j_gene: TRBJ2-7
abundance: many
v_gene: TRBV7-9
CDR3aa: ASTSTEAVDEQY

j_gene: TRBJ2-7
abundance: many
v_gene: TRBV14
CDR3aa: ASSHSGTAYEQY

j_gene: TRBJ2-7
abundance: few
v_gene: TRBV27
CDR3aa: ASSLTGSATYEQY

j_gene: TRBJ2-7
abundance: NA
v_gene: TRBV6-6
CDR3aa: ASSLWVSQGAEQY

j_gene: TRBJ2-7
abundance: NA
v_gene: TRBV4-3
CDR3aa: ARSPGGREQY

j_gene: TRBJ1-1
abundance: few
v_gene: TRBV24-1
CDR3aa: ATSSVEDEAF

j_gene: TRBJ1-5
abundance: few
v_gene: TRBV6-2/TRBV6-3
CDR3aa: ASSSIGSTYQPQH

j_gene: TRBJ2-7
abundance: few
v_gene: TRBV28
CDR3aa: ASSLGHLDYEQY

j_gene: TRBJ2-7
abundance: NA
v_gene: TRBV6-2/TRBV6-3
CDR3aa: ACSYLYSPDEEQY

j_gene: TRBJ1-1
abundance: NA
v_gene: TRBV3-1
CDR3aa: ASSQESHTEAF

j_gene: TRBJ2-3
abundance: NA
v_gene: TRBV27
CDR3aa: ASSPMTGGPTDTQY

j_gene: TRBJ2-1
abundance: NA
v_gene: TRBV27
CDR3aa: ASSPGTGVMDEQF

j_gene: TRBJ1-5
abundance: NA
v_gene: TRBV6-2/TRBV6-3
CDR3aa: ASSQTPSGQPQR

j_gene: TRBJ1-5
abundance: NA
v_gene: TRBV19
CDR3aa: ATCWKTGGVQPQH

j_gene: TRBJ1-4
abundance: few
v_gene: TRBV7-9
CDR3aa: ASNLASSEKLF

j_gene: TRBJ2-3
abundance: many
v_gene: TRBV9
CDR3aa: ASSGPGSDTQY

j_gene: TRBJ2-3
abundance: many
v_gene: TRBV13
CDR3aa: ASSSRDFERDTQY

j_gene: TRBJ1-1
abundance: NA
v_gene: TRBV30
CDR3aa: AWSVHWGSGRTTEAF

j_gene: TRBJ2-3
abundance: NA
v_gene: TRBV12-3/TRBV12-4
CDR3aa: ASSLNRASTDTQY

j_gene: TRBJ2-3
abundance: few
v_gene: TRBV27
CDR3aa: ASSKDGYLSTDTQY

j_gene: TRBJ2-7
abundance: NA
v_gene: TRBV10-3
CDR3aa: AISDETPGTYGEQY

j_gene: TRBJ1-5
abundance: many
v_gene: TRBV6-2/TRBV6-3
CDR3aa: ASSYDPYRANQPQH

j_gene: TRBJ2-1
abundance: few
v_gene: TRBV29-1
CDR3aa: SALIGNEQF

j_gene: TRBJ1-1
abundance: NA
v_gene: TRBV2
CDR3aa: ASSETGGGTEAF

j_gene: TRBJ2-1
abundance: NA
v_gene: TRBV6-6
CDR3aa: ASSYSIAGSYKEQF

j_gene: TRBJ2-3
abundance: NA
v_gene: TRBV7-3
CDR3aa: ASSSSGIGTDTQY

j_gene: TRBJ2-7
abundance: NA
v_gene: TRBV7-6
CDR3aa: ASSLGGQNYERY

j_gene: TRBJ1-1
abundance: many
v_gene: TRBV16
CDR3aa: ASSQDDGNTEAF

j_gene: TRBJ2-7
abundance: NA
v_gene: TRBV27
CDR3aa: ASREGQGFNEQY

j_gene: TRBJ2-4
abundance: NA
v_gene: TRBV6-5
CDR3aa: AGSFLAGGKNIQY

j_gene: TRBJ2-7
abundance: once
v_gene: TRBV13
CDR3aa: ASSKAGPEQY

j_gene: TRBJ1-2
abundance: few
v_gene: TRBV14
CDR3aa: ASSPRDRAIFGYT

j_gene: TRBJ2-7
abundance: NA
v_gene: TRBV27
CDR3aa: ASSPGVRPWEQY

j_gene: TRBJ2-3
abundance: many
v_gene: TRBV7-6
CDR3aa: ASSSPVGGGTTDTQY

j_gene: TRBJ1-5
abundance: few
v_gene: TRBV7-8
CDR3aa: ASSQLEEGPYSNQPQH

j_gene: TRBJ2-3
abundance: many
v_gene: TRBV6-2/TRBV6-3
CDR3aa: ASSYSGQSTDTQY

j_gene: TRBJ2-2
abundance: many
v_gene: TRBV30
CDR3aa: AWTEANTGELF

j_gene: TRBJ2-2
abundance: NA
v_gene: TRBV12-5
CDR3aa: ASGLVPHGELL

j_gene: TRBJ2-1
abundance: few
v_gene: TRBV19
CDR3aa: ASSPAVRLPNEQF

j_gene: TRBJ2-1
abundance: many
v_gene: TRBV7-2
CDR3aa: ASSQPVGHYNEQF

j_gene: TRBJ2-3
abundance: few
v_gene: TRBV24-1
CDR3aa: ATSDVTEAPDTQY

j_gene: TRBJ1-1
abundance: many
v_gene: TRBV6-2/TRBV6-3
CDR3aa: ASSYSRGSEAF

j_gene: TRBJ1-1
abundance: many
v_gene: TRBV29-1
CDR3aa: SGGTGTEAF